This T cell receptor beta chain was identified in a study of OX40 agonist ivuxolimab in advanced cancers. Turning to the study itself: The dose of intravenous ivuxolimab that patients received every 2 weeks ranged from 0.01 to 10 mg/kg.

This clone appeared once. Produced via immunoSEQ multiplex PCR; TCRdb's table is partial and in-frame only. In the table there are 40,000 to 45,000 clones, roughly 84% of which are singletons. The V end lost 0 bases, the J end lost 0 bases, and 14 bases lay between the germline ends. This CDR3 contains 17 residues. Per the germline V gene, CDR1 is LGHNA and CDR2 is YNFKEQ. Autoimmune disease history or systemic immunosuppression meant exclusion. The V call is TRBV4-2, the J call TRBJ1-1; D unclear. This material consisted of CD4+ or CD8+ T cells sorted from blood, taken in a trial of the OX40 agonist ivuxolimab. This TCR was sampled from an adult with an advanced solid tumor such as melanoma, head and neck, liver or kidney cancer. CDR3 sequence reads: CASSQEPSHPLNTEAFF. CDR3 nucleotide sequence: TGTGCCAGCAGCCAAGAGCCCAGCCATCCTTTGAACACTGAAGCTTTCTTT.